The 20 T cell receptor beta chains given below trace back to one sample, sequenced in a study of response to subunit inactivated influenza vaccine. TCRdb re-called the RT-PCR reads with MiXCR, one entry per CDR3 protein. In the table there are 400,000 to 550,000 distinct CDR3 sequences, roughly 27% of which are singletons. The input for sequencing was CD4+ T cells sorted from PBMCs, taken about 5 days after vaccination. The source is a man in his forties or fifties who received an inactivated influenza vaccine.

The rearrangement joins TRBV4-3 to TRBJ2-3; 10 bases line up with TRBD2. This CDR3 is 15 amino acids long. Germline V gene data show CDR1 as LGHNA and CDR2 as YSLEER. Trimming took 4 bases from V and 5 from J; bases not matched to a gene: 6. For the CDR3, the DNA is TGCGCCAGCAGCCCCCGTTCTAGCGGGAGAGATACGCAGTATTTT. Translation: CASSPRSSGRDTQYF.

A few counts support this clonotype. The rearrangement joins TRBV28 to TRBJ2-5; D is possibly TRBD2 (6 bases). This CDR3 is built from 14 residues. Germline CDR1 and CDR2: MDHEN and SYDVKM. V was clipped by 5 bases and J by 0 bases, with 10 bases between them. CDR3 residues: CASSTWTNQETQYF. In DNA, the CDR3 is TGTGCCAGCAGTACCTGGACTAACCAAGAGACCCAGTACTTC.

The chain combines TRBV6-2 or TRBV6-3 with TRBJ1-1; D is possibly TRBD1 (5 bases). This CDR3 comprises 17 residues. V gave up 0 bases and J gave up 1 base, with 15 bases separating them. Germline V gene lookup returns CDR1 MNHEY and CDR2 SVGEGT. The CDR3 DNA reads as TGTGCCAGCAGTTACTCTCTTGGGGACCACCGGAACACTGAAGCTTTCTTT. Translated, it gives CASSYSLGDHRNTEAFF.

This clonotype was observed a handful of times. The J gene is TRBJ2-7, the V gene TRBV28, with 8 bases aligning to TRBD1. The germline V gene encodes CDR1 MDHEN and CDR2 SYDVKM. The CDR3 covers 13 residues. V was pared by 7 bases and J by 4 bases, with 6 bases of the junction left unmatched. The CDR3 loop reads CASIDRGRYEQYF. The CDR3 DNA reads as TGTGCCAGCATCGACAGGGGCCGGTACGAGCAGTACTTC.

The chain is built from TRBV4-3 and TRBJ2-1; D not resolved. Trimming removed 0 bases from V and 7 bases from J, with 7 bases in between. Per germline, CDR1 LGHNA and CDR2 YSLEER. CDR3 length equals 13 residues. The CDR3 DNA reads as TGCGCCAGCAGCCAAGACGAAAAAAATGAGCAGTTCTTC. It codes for CASSQDEKNEQFF.

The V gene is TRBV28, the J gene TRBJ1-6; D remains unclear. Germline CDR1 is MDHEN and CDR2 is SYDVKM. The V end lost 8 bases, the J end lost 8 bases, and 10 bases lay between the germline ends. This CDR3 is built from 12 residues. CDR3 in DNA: TGTGCCAGCGGAGAGATTGATTCACCCCTCCACTTT. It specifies CASGEIDSPLHF.

CDR3 residues: CASSLSGTGKTEAFF. The DNA for the CDR3 is TGTGCCAGCAGTTTATCGGGGACAGGGAAGACTGAAGCTTTCTTT. The chain recombines TRBV27 with TRBJ1-1; TRBD1 aligns across 9 bases. Germline V lookup: CDR1 MNHEY, CDR2 SMNVEV (reference sequence). V lost 0 bases to trimming and J lost 5 bases; unmatched junction nucleotides: 4. CDR3 length: 15 amino acids.

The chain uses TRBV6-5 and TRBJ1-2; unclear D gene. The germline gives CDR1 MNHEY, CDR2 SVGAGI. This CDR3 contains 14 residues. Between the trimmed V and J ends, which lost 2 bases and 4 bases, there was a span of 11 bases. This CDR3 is CASSYGDGSYGYTF. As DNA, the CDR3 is TGTGCCAGCAGTTACGGAGACGGAAGCTATGGCTACACCTTC.

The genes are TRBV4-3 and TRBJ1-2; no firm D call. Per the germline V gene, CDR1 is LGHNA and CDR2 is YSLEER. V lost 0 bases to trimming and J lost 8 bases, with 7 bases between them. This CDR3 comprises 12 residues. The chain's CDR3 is CASSQDAVGYTF. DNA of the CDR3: TGCGCCAGCAGCCAAGATGCCGTAGGCTACACCTTC.

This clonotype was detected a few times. The CDR3 DNA follows: TGTGCCAGCAATCCATGGACAGGACTAGGCGGCTACACCTTC. It is translated as CASNPWTGLGGYTF. The genes are TRBV12-3 or TRBV12-4 and TRBJ1-2; 7 bases fit TRBD1. After removal of 7 bases from V and 8 bases from J, the junction contained 13 bases not matched to a gene. The CDR3 has 14 residues.

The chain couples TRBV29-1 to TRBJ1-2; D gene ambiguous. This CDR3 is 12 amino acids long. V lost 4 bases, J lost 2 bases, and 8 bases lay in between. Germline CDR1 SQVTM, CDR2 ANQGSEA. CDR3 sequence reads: CSVVGLNYGYTF. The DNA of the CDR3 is TGCAGCGTTGTCGGGCTGAACTATGGCTACACCTTC.

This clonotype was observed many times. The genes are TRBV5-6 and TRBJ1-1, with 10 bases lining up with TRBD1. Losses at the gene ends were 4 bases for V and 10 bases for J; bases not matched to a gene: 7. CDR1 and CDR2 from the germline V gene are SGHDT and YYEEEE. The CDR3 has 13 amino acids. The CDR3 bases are TGTGCCAGCAGCAATCGACAGGGGGCCGGAGCTTTCTTT. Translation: CASSNRQGAGAFF.

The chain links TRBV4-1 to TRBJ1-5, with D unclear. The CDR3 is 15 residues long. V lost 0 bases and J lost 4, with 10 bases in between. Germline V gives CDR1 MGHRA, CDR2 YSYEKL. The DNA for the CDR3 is TGCGCCAGCAGCCAAGATTGGCAGCTAAATCAGCCCCAGCATTTT. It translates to CASSQDWQLNQPQHF.

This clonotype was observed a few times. The CDR3 DNA reads TGTGCCAGCAGTTTAACGGGATTCGACGGGTCCTACAATGAGCAGTTCTTC. Translated, it gives CASSLTGFDGSYNEQFF. This sequence joins TRBV6-5 and TRBJ2-1; weak D call: TRBD2 (5 bases). CDR3 length: 17 amino acids. CDR1 and CDR2 from the germline V gene are MNHEY and SVGAGI. The V gene lost 4 bases and the J gene lost 1 base, with 17 bases spanning the gap.

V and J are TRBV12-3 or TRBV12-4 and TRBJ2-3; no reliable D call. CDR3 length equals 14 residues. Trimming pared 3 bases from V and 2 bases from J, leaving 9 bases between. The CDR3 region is CASSFFKDTDTQYF. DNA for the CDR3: TGTGCCAGCAGTTTTTTCAAAGACACAGATACGCAGTATTTT.

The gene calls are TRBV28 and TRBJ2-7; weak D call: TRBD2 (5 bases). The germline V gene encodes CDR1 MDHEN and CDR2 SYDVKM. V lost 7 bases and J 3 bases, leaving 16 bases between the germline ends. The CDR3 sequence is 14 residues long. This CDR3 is CASTNEGKNYEQYF. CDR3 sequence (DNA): TGTGCCAGCACAAACGAGGGCAAAAACTACGAGCAGTACTTC.

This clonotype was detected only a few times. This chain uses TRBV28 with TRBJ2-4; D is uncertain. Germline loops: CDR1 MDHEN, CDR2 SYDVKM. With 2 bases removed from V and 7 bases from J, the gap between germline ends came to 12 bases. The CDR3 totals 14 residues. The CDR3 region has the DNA TGTGCCAGCAGTTTAAAATCCGGATCTAACATTCAGTACTTC. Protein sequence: CASSLKSGSNIQYF.

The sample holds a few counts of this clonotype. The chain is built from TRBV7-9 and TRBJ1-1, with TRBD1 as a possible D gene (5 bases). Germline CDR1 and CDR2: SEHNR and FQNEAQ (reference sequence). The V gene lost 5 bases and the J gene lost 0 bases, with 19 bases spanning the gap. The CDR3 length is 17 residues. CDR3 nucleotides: TGTGCCAGCAGCCCTAGTGGGGGAAGGCGGTTGAACACTGAAGCTTTCTTT. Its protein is CASSPSGGRRLNTEAFF.

CDR3 nucleotides: TGTGCCAGCAGTTACAGGGGAGGGTCTGAAGCTTTCTTT. Its translation is CASSYRGGSEAFF. This sequence joins TRBV6-5 and TRBJ1-1; a weak D match, TRBD1 (5 bases). The ends were cut back, 2 bases at V and 6 bases at J, with 10 bases in the middle. From germline, CDR1 is MNHEY and CDR2 SVGAGI. The CDR3 extends over 13 amino acids.

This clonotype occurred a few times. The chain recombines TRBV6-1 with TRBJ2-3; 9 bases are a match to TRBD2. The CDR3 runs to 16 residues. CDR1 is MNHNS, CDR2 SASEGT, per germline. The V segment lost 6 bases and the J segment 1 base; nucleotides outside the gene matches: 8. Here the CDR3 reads CASSRTRTSGTDTQYF. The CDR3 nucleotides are TGTGCCAGCAGCCGAACTAGGACTAGCGGCACAGATACGCAGTATTTT.